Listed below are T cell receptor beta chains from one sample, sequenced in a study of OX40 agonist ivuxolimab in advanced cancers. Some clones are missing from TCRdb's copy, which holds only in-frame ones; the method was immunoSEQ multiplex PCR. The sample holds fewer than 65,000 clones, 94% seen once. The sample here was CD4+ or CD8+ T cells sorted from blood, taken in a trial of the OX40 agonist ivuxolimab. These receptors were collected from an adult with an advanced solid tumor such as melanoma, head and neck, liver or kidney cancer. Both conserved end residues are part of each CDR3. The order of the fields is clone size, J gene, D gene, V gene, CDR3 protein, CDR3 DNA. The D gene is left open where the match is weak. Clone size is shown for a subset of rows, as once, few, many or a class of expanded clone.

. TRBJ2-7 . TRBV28 CASSLFRTGAYEQYF TGTGCCAGCAGTTTATTTCGGACTGGGGCCTACGAGCAGTACTTC
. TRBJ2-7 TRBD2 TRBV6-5 CASSYSTGLSSYEQYF TGTGCCAGCAGTTACTCAACGGGACTATCCTCCTACGAGCAGTACTTC
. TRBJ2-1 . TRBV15 CATSVSGEQFF TGTGCCACCAGCGTATCCGGTGAGCAGTTCTTC
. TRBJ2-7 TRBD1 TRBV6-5 CASSYRGGGFYEQYF TGTGCCAGCAGTTACAGAGGGGGCGGATTCTACGAGCAGTACTTC
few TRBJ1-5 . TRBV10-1 CASSESRGNGNQPQHF TGCGCCAGCAGTGAGTCCCGAGGGAACGGCAATCAGCCCCAGCATTTT
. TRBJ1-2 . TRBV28 CASSSTETNYGYTF TGTGCCAGCAGTTCGACGGAGACTAACTATGGCTACACCTTC
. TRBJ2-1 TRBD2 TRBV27 CASSLSGGTGGEQFF TGTGCCAGCAGTTTGAGTGGCGGGACGGGAGGTGAGCAGTTCTTC
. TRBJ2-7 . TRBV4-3 CASSQVFRGGREQYF TGCGCCAGCAGCCAAGTCTTCAGGGGAGGTCGCGAGCAGTACTTC
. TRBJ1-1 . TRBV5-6 CASSLSASPAEAFF TGTGCCAGCAGCTTGAGTGCGAGCCCGGCTGAAGCTTTCTTT
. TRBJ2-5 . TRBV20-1 CSARVVETQYF TGCAGTGCTAGAGTGGTGGAGACCCAGTACTTC
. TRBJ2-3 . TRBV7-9 CASSLVEETGDTQYF TGTGCCAGCAGCTTAGTCGAGGAGACGGGAGATACGCAGTATTTT
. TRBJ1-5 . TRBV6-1 CASSEASVPQIDSNQPQHF TGTGCCAGCAGTGAAGCGTCAGTACCCCAGATAGATAGCAATCAGCCCCAGCATTTT
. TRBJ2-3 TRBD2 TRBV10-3 CAISESAASGRKDTQYF TGTGCCATCAGTGAGTCAGCCGCTAGCGGGAGGAAAGATACGCAGTATTTT
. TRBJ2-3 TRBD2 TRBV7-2 CASLPRLAGITDTQYF TGTGCCAGCCTTCCCCGACTAGCGGGAATCACAGATACGCAGTATTTT
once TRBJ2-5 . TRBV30 CACLFGGRQETQYF TGTGCTTGCCTGTTCGGAGGACGGCAAGAGACCCAGTACTTC
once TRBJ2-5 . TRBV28 CASSLGSIQRETQYF TGTGCCAGCAGTTTAGGGTCTATCCAGCGGGAGACCCAGTACTTC
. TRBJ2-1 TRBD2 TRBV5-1 CASSLAGHLAGGPYNEQFF TGCGCCAGCAGCTTGGCCGGCCACTTAGCGGGAGGGCCCTACAATGAGCAGTTCTTC
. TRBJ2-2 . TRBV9 CASSRANTGELFF TGTGCCAGCTCAAGGGCGAACACCGGGGAGCTGTTTTTT